Listed here are 16 T cell receptor beta chains from one sample, sequenced in a study of sequential checkpoint blockade in melanoma. Sequencing used immunoSEQ multiplex PCR; TCRdb keeps in-frame clones, though not all of them. The data show 25,000 to 30,000 clones, around three quarters seen once. Treatment of the sample: randomized to nivolumab then ipilimumab (arm A) or the reverse (arm B). This specimen was CD8+ T cells sorted from blood (inferred from file names), taken from a patient given nivolumab and ipilimumab in sequence. These receptor sequences come from a human donor with melanoma.

V gene TRBV6-6 combines with J gene TRBJ1-5, with a tentative D call TRBD1 (6 bases). The CDR3 has 14 residues. Trimming cost V 2 bases and J 5 bases, with 10 bases left between them. In germline, CDR1 is MNHNY, CDR2 SVGAGI (reference sequence). CDR3 amino acids: CASSYGGGHQPQHF. The CDR3 nucleotides read TGTGCCAGCAGTTACGGCGGGGGGCATCAGCCCCAGCATTTT.

The V call is TRBV4-2, the J call TRBJ2-3; 11 nucleotides match TRBD2. CDR3 length: 16 residues. Germline V gives CDR1 LGHNA, CDR2 YNFKEQ. With V trimmed by 2 bases and J by 3 bases, 4 bases remained unmatched. The CDR3 region has the DNA TGTGCCAGCAGCCAACTTAGCGGGGGGGCAACAGATACGCAGTATTTT. Protein product: CASSQLSGGATDTQYF.

The J gene is TRBJ2-7, the V gene TRBV14, with D possibly TRBD2 on 6 matching bases. This CDR3 comprises 14 residues. Trimming shortened V by 1 base and J by 5 bases, and 12 bases separated the two germline ends. CDR1 SGHDN and CDR2 FVKESK come from the germline V gene. DNA of the CDR3: TGTGCCAGCAGCCAAGGGCGGGAAGTCAACGAGCAGTACTTC. It translates to CASSQGREVNEQYF.

The V gene is TRBV5-6, the J gene TRBJ1-5; no clear D gene. Germline V gene data show CDR1 as SGHDT and CDR2 as YYEEEE. There are 15 residues in the CDR3. V lost 4 bases to trimming and J lost 4 bases, with 15 bases between them. CDR3 DNA: TGTGCCAGCAGCGCGCGATGGTCCAATAATCAGCCCCAGCATTTT. This codes for CASSARWSNNQPQHF.

This clone was seen more than once but under ten times. The genes are TRBV19 and TRBJ1-6, with 8 nucleotides matching TRBD1. CDR1 is LNHDA and CDR2 is SQIVND in the germline V gene (reference sequence). This CDR3 is built from 15 residues. With 3 bases clipped from V and 6 bases from J, the junction kept 4 bases outside the gene matches. This chain's CDR3 is CASSMGTGGNSPLHF. CDR3 DNA sequence: TGTGCCAGTAGTATGGGCACAGGGGGTAATTCACCCCTCCACTTT.

The J gene is TRBJ2-7, the V gene TRBV5-5, with 7 positions matching TRBD1. Unmatched junction bases numbered 8, after V lost 4 bases and J lost 4 bases. The CDR3 sequence is 14 residues long. The V gene's germline CDR1 is SGHKS and CDR2 YYEKEE (reference sequence). CDR3: CASSPGTVQYEQYF. CDR3 DNA sequence: TGTGCCAGCAGCCCTGGGACAGTACAGTACGAGCAGTACTTC.

This chain joins TRBV4-1 and TRBJ1-2; D call uncertain. The germline CDR1 and CDR2 sequences are MGHRA and YSYEKL. The CDR3 runs to 13 residues. V lost 0 bases, J lost 5 bases, and 7 bases lay in between. The CDR3 protein is CASSQDEVYGYTF. Written as DNA, the CDR3 is TGCGCCAGCAGCCAAGATGAGGTGTATGGCTACACCTTC.

The gene calls are TRBV6-6 and TRBJ2-2, with D unresolved. V was pared by 0 bases and J by 2 bases, with 10 bases between. The germline gives CDR1 MNHNY, CDR2 SVGAGI (reference sequence). The CDR3 runs 16 residues. Here the CDR3 reads CASSYSPTQNTGELFF. The CDR3 DNA follows: TGTGCCAGCAGTTACTCACCGACTCAAAACACCGGGGAGCTGTTTTTT.

The V gene is TRBV7-2, the J gene TRBJ1-1; D remains ambiguous. CDR1 is SGHTA and CDR2 is FQGNSA in the germline V gene. There are 13 residues in the CDR3. V lost 3 bases and J 0 bases, leaving 5 bases between the germline ends. The CDR3, as DNA: TGTGCCAGCAGCTTTCCGTTGAACACTGAAGCTTTCTTT. Translated: CASSFPLNTEAFF.

The chain uses TRBV7-6 and TRBJ2-3; 8 bases align to TRBD2. The trim removed 5 bases at V and 6 bases at J, leaving 1 base unmatched. The CDR3 sequence is 12 residues long. Germline V CDR1 and CDR2: SGHVS, FNYEAQ. The DNA for the CDR3 is TGTGCCAGCAGCCGGGGGGGGGATACGCAGTATTTT. Protein product: CASSRGGDTQYF.

This chain's CDR3 is CASRSLPTGADYGYTF. The CDR3 bases are TGTGCCAGCAGATCGCTACCGACAGGGGCGGACTATGGCTACACCTTC. V gene TRBV27 combines with J gene TRBJ1-2; TRBD1 aligns across 8 bases. Unmatched junction bases numbered 12, after V lost 6 bases and J lost 3 bases. Germline CDR1 and CDR2: MNHEY and SMNVEV (reference sequence). The CDR3 consists of 16 residues.

This clone has more than one count but fewer than ten. This chain joins TRBV4-3 and TRBJ1-1, with D maybe TRBD1 (6 bases). Germline V gives CDR1 LGHNA, CDR2 YSLEER. V was shortened by 1 base and J by 3 bases, with 6 bases between the two germline ends. The CDR3 contains 13 residues. CDR3 nucleotide sequence: TGCGCCAGCAGCCAAGCAGGGGACACTGAAGCTTTCTTT. Its protein product is CASSQAGDTEAFF.

The chain carries TRBV30 and TRBJ2-5; D call uncertain. The DNA end favors TRBJ2-7, so the J call may be wrong. Germline loops: CDR1 GTSNPN, CDR2 SVGIG (reference sequence). This CDR3 spans 12 amino acids. The CDR3 DNA reads as TGTGCCTGGCGGACCAGGTGGGGCGAGCAGTACTTC. Amino acid sequence: CAWRTRWGEQYF.

The chain has TRBV6-5 and TRBJ1-5; D gene ambiguous. The germline gives CDR1 MNHEY, CDR2 SVGAGI. Trimming took 0 bases from V and 5 from J, leaving 5 bases between them. The CDR3 extends over 13 amino acids. CDR3: CASSYSSDQPQHF. For the CDR3, the DNA is TGTGCCAGCAGTTACTCGTCGGATCAGCCCCAGCATTTT.

The V and J genes are TRBV4-1 and TRBJ2-3, with D possibly matching TRBD1 (6 bases). The V gene lost 5 bases and the J gene lost 5 bases, with 11 bases spanning the gap. CDR3 length: 13 amino acids. Per germline, CDR1 MGHRA and CDR2 YSYEKL. The CDR3 spells CASSVLGGDTQYF. The DNA for the CDR3 is TGCGCCAGCAGCGTATTAGGGGGAGATACGCAGTATTTT.

The chain joins TRBV6-6 to TRBJ2-7, with TRBD1 identical over 9 bases. CDR1 and CDR2 from the germline V gene are MNHNY and SVGAGI (reference sequence). V shed 6 bases, J shed 3 bases, and the junction held 12 bases outside the gene matches. CDR3 length: 16 amino acids. The CDR3, as DNA: TGTGCCAGCAGCCATTTTGCCGGGACAGGGAACTACGAGCAGTACTTC. Amino acids: CASSHFAGTGNYEQYF.